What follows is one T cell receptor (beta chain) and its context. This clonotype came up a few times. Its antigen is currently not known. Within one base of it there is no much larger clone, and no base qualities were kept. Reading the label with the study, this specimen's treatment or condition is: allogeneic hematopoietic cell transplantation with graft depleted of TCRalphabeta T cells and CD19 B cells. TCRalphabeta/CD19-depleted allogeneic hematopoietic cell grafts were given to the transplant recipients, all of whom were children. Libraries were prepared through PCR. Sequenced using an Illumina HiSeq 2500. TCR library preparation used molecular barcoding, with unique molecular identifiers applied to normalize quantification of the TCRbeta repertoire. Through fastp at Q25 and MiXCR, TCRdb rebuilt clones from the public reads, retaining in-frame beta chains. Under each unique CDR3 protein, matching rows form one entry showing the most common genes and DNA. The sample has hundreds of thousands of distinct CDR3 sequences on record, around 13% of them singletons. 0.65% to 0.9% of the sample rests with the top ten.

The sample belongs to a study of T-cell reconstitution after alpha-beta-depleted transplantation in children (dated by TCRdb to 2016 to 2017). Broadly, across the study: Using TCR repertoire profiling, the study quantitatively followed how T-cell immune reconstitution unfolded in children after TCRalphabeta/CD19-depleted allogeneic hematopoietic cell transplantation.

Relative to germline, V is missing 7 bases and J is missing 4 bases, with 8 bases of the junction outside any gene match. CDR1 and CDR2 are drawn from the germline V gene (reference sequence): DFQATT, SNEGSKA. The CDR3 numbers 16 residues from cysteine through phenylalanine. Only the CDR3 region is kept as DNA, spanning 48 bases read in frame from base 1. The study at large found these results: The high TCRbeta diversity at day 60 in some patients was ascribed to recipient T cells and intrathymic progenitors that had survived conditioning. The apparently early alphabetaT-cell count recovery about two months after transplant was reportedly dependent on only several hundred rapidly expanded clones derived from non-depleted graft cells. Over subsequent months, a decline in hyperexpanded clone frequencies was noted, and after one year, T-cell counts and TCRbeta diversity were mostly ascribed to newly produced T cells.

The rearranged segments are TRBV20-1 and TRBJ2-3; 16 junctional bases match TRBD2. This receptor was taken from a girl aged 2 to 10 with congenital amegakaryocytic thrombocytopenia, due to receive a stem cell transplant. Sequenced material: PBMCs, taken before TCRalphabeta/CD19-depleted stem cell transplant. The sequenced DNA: TGCAGTGTTGGGGGGGGACTAGCGGGAGGGCCAGATACGCAGTATTTT. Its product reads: CSVGGGLAGGPDTQYF.